This T cell receptor (beta chain) was observed in a study of regulatory T cells in long-lasting Graves disease. As to time point: newly diagnosed GD, antithyroid drugs for less than 3 months. PBMCs were the source of the RNA used for TCR sequencing. Study-wide points: TRBV28, TRBJ1-2 and TRBJ2-5 were segments that persistent disease favored. No thyroid tissue was studied; the work used peripheral blood only.

Relying on iRepertoire HTBI primers and Arm-PCR of CDR3 regions, the team built TCR beta libraries. TCRdb re-analysed the multiplex PCR reads in MiXCR, keeping a single row per CDR3 protein. The profile shows under 400,000 distinct CDR3 sequences, over 15% of them singletons. V was shortened by 5 bases and J by 2 bases, with 13 bases between the two germline ends. The CDR3 sequence is 14 residues long. Of note for this clonotype: Its antigen remains unidentified.

These records were also assigned to another study, of T cells in Graves' hyperthyroidism and ophthalmopathy.

The source of this sequence is a man aged 35-49 years with Graves disease. Here the sequenced sample was peripheral blood mononuclear cells (PBMCs), taken at new diagnosis, from a patient treated with antithyroid drugs. The chain recombines TRBV12-3 or TRBV12-4 with TRBJ2-7; no clear D. CDR3 sequence reads: CASSPQTNPYEQYF. In nucleotides, the CDR3 is TGTGCCAGCAGTCCTCAAACAAACCCCTACGAGCAGTACTTC.